One and the same sample provided the 20 T cell receptor beta chains below, sequenced in a study of shared clonotypes between healthy human individuals. Here immunoSEQ multiplex PCR was the method, and the copy in TCRdb shows in-frame clones only, minus some. The sample has roughly 1,100,000 clones; roughly 70% are singletons. Sequenced: memory CD4+ T cells sorted from blood. This sample's subset: CD45RA-negative fraction. These TCRs come from a man between 18 and 35 years old in good health.

The V and J genes are TRBV6-4 and TRBJ2-7, with D possibly being TRBD1 or TRBD2 (6 bases each). CDR3 length equals 17 residues. The V end was cut by 2 bases, the J end by 1 base, with 18 bases between. Per the germline V gene, CDR1 is MRHNA and CDR2 is SNTAGT. In nucleotides, the CDR3 is TGTGCCAGCAGTGACGATAAGGGGGGCCCAGCTTCCTACGAGCAGTACTTC. It codes for CASSDDKGGPASYEQYF.

To note about this clone: Other DNA sequences in the sample encode the same CDR3. V and J are TRBV7-9 and TRBJ1-3; D not certain. The CDR3 covers 12 residues. Germline V CDR1 and CDR2: SEHNR, FQNEAQ (reference sequence). Trimming took 5 bases from V and 4 from J, leaving 6 bases between them. Here the CDR3 DNA reads TGTGCCAGCAGCCAATCCGGAAACACCATATATTTT. Its protein product is CASSQSGNTIYF.

In its sample, this clone was seen many times. The chain uses TRBV5-6 and TRBJ2-7; no definite D call. Trimming took off 4 bases at V and 4 bases at J, with 18 bases between the two ends. From germline, CDR1 is SGHDT and CDR2 YYEEEE. This CDR3 is 15 amino acids long. The CDR3 bases are TGTGCCAGCAGCCCCCGGAGCGTCTTGATTTACGAGCAGTACTTC. Its protein is CASSPRSVLIYEQYF.

The V gene is TRBV10-3, the J gene TRBJ2-5; 7 nucleotides agree with TRBD2. The CDR3 loop spans 16 amino acids. Trimming removed 1 base from V and 2 bases from J; junction bases left unmatched: 7. Germline-derived CDR1 and CDR2 are ENHRY and SYGVKD. The DNA of the CDR3 is TGTGCCATCAGTGAGTGGGATACTAGCGCGCAAGAGACCCAGTACTTC. Amino acids: CAISEWDTSAQETQYF.

This chain uses TRBV7-8 with TRBJ2-6; D unresolved. The V gene's germline CDR1 is SGHVS and CDR2 FQNEAQ. The CDR3 covers 16 residues. V lost 1 base to trimming and J lost 0 bases, with 7 bases between them. The CDR3 loop is CASSLEVFSGANVLTF. CDR3 coding DNA: TGTGCCAGCAGCTTAGAAGTCTTCTCTGGGGCCAACGTCCTGACTTTC.

This chain connects TRBV10-3 to TRBJ2-6; no reliable D call. Trimming stripped 4 bases from V and 2 bases from J, with 6 bases between. There are 14 residues in the CDR3. CDR1 and CDR2 from the germline V gene are ENHRY and SYGVKD. CDR3 bases: TGTGCCATCAGTGGGGATGCTGGGGCCAACGTCCTGACTTTC. Amino acids: CAISGDAGANVLTF.

This chain joins TRBV19 and TRBJ2-7, with a weak D call TRBD2 (5 bases). CDR3 length: 13 residues. CDR1 and CDR2 (germline): LNHDA, SQIVND (reference sequence). Trimming took 5 bases from V and 4 from J, leaving 12 bases between them. CDR3 sequence (DNA): TGTGCCAGTAGTTGGCGGGCAGAATACGAGCAGTACTTC. Translated: CASSWRAEYEQYF.

The chain has TRBV29-1 and TRBJ1-1; no clear D gene. The germline V gene has CDR1 SQVTM and CDR2 ANQGSEA. Trimming took off 1 base at V and 6 bases at J, with 15 bases between the two ends. The CDR3 runs to 14 residues. The CDR3 loop reads CSVEGAARAAEAFF. CDR3 nucleotides: TGCAGCGTTGAAGGGGCCGCCCGGGCGGCTGAAGCTTTCTTT.

This clone has only one observation. The chain combines TRBV6-6 with TRBJ2-5; D is possibly TRBD1 (7 bases). This CDR3 has 16 amino acids. Germline CDR1 reads MNHNY; CDR2 reads SVGAGI (reference sequence). V lost 0 bases and J lost 5, with 16 bases in between. CDR3 bases: TGTGCCAGCAGTTACTCAGGGGGCGCGGGACGGGAGACCCAGTACTTC. This encodes CASSYSGGAGRETQYF.

The V gene is TRBV5-8, the J gene TRBJ1-2; 8 nucleotides agree with TRBD1. The CDR3 sequence is 10 residues long. CDR1 and CDR2 from the germline V gene are SGHTS and YDEGEE. CDR3 loop: CVSAGGGYTF. The CDR3 DNA follows: TGTGTCAGTGCAGGGGGCGGCTACACCTTC.

The DNA for the CDR3 is TGTGCCAGCAGCAGCCGGGACAGGGGTCTAAAGGATGAAAAACTGTTTTTT. Translated, it gives CASSSRDRGLKDEKLFF. The chain employs TRBV11-1 and TRBJ1-4; TRBD1 aligns across 10 bases. V dropped 5 bases and J dropped 6; count of bases not matched to a gene: 12. CDR1 and CDR2 (germline): SGHAT, FQDESV (reference sequence). CDR3 length: 17 residues.

CDR3 sequence (DNA): TGTGCCTGGAATCAAGAAAATCAGCCCCAGCATTTT. As protein: CAWNQENQPQHF. The J gene is TRBJ1-5, the V gene TRBV30; D is unresolved. Germline V gene data show CDR1 as GTSNPN and CDR2 as SVGIG (reference sequence). This CDR3 has 12 residues. Between the trimmed V and J ends, which lost 4 bases and 4 bases, there was a span of 8 bases.

The CDR3 region is CSVRTGGTDTQYF. The CDR3 DNA follows: TGCAGCGTTCGGACAGGGGGCACAGATACGCAGTATTTT. The chain has TRBV29-1 and TRBJ2-3, with TRBD1 matching over 9 bases. Germline V gene data show CDR1 as SQVTM and CDR2 as ANQGSEA. The CDR3 covers 13 residues. Losses at the gene ends were 5 bases for V and 1 base for J; bases not matched to a gene: 1.

The V and J genes are TRBV2 and TRBJ2-1; TRBD2 agrees at 10 bases. Germline CDR1 is SNHLY and CDR2 is FYNNEI. CDR3 size: 15 residues. J gave up 7 bases and V 1 base, and 4 bases lay outside the gene matches. The CDR3 DNA is TGTGCCAGCAGTGAAGAGAGCGGGAGGGCTAATGAGCAGTTCTTC. Residues: CASSEESGRANEQFF.

V and J are TRBV29-1 and TRBJ1-2; 8 bases align to TRBD1. Per germline, CDR1 SQVTM and CDR2 ANQGSEA. The CDR3 is 14 amino acids. J was trimmed by 4 bases and V by 4 bases; bases with no gene match: 8. The CDR3 coding sequence is TGCAGCGTTGGGGCAGGGGGCGCGGGCTATGGCTACACCTTC. It specifies CSVGAGGAGYGYTF.

The chain joins TRBV6-6 to TRBJ2-1; D is ambiguous. V lost 2 bases to trimming and J lost 4 bases, with 6 bases between them. Germline assignment: CDR1 MNHNY and CDR2 SVGAGI (reference sequence). CDR3 length: 13 amino acids. The CDR3 DNA reads TGTGCCAGCAGTTACGTGGGGTACAATGAGCAGTTCTTC. Protein product: CASSYVGYNEQFF.

The genes are TRBV28 and TRBJ2-3; TRBD1 aligns across 9 bases. From germline, CDR1 is MDHEN and CDR2 SYDVKM. The CDR3 loop spans 15 amino acids. V dropped 6 bases and J dropped 5; count of bases not matched to a gene: 9. The CDR3 sequence: CASRDRDRVIDTQYF. The DNA of the CDR3 is TGTGCCAGCAGGGACCGGGACAGGGTTATAGATACGCAGTATTTT.

This clone was counted only a few times. The chain joins TRBV2 to TRBJ2-6, with 9 bases matching TRBD1. There are 16 residues in the CDR3. The junction had 2 bases not matched to a gene; V was cut back by 4 bases and J by 1 base. Germline CDR1 and CDR2: SNHLY and FYNNEI. The DNA for the CDR3 is TGTGCCAGCAGTGTACAGGGGGCGTCTGGGGCCAACGTCCTGACTTTC. It codes for CASSVQGASGANVLTF.

This chain joins TRBV28 and TRBJ1-2, with unresolved D. This CDR3 is built from 14 residues. Germline lookup yields CDR1 MDHEN and CDR2 SYDVKM. V was cut by 4 bases and J by 8 bases, with 17 bases left in between. The DNA of the CDR3 is TGTGCCAGCAGTTCTACGTTCCCCGCGAGGGGCTACACCTTC. The encoded protein is CASSSTFPARGYTF.

The V and J genes are TRBV5-4 and TRBJ1-1; 8 positions match TRBD1. The CDR3 sequence is 18 residues long. Germline CDR1 reads SGHNT; CDR2 reads YYREEE (reference sequence). With 4 bases clipped from V and 4 bases from J, the junction kept 18 bases outside the gene matches. CDR3 DNA: TGTGCCAGCAGCCTGCGGCGGGGACAGGCAGCTTGGGGCACTGAAGCTTTCTTT. Amino acids: CASSLRRGQAAWGTEAFF.